The rows below give T cell receptor beta chains drawn from one sample of a study of CD8+CD57+ T cells in acquired aplastic anemia. Each CDR3 protein is one row after TCRdb ran MiXCR on the reads. The sample lists approximately 190,000 distinct CDR3 sequences; 40% to 55% were seen once. Specimen: sorted CD4+, CD8+, or CD8+CD57+ T cells (not recorded which) from PBMCs. The source of these receptors is a human donor with aplastic anemia. The CDR3 runs from the conserved cysteine through the conserved F or W. Fields, in order: D gene, V gene, clone size, J gene, CDR3 protein, CDR3 DNA. A D gene is named only where the DNA matches it firmly. Some rows mark clone size as missing; the rest say once, few, many or name a class of expanded clone.

D: -
V: TRBV6-1
size: -
J: TRBJ1-1
CDR3: CASRREEVDTEAFF
DNA: TGTGCCAGCAGACGGGAGGAAGTGGACACTGAAGCTTTCTTT

D: TRBD1
V: TRBV19
size: once
J: TRBJ1-1
CDR3: CASSSQGGWTEAFF
DNA: TGTGCCAGTAGTTCCCAGGGGGGATGGACTGAAGCTTTCTTT

D: -
V: TRBV2
size: -
J: TRBJ1-4
CDR3: CASSETGGKDEKLFF
DNA: TGTGCCAGCAGTGAAACTGGGGGGAAAGACGAAAAACTGTTTTTT

D: -
V: TRBV15
size: once
J: TRBJ1-2
CDR3: CATRGNGYGYTF
DNA: TGTGCCACTCGGGGAAACGGCTATGGCTACACCTTC

D: -
V: TRBV6-2/TRBV6-3
size: few
J: TRBJ1-2
CDR3: CASSYPPWGLNYGYTF
DNA: TGTGCCAGCAGTTACCCGCCGTGGGGGCTGAACTATGGCTACACCTTC

D: -
V: TRBV3-1
size: few
J: TRBJ1-1
CDR3: CASSQSRGVAFF
DNA: TGTGCCAGCAGCCAATCCAGGGGTGTCGCTTTCTTT

D: -
V: TRBV10-1
size: -
J: TRBJ2-2
CDR3: CASSYRAGGELFF
DNA: TGCGCCAGCAGTTATAGAGCAGGAGGGGAGCTGTTTTTT

D: TRBD1
V: TRBV19
size: many
J: TRBJ2-1
CDR3: CASSIGGQGTGEQFF
DNA: TGTGCCAGTAGTATAGGGGGACAGGGAACGGGTGAGCAGTTCTTC

D: -
V: TRBV9
size: -
J: TRBJ1-5
CDR3: CASSVDLDRSAQHF
DNA: TGTGCCAGCAGCGTAGACCTCGACAGATCAGCCCAGCATTTT

D: TRBD2
V: TRBV7-8
size: many
J: TRBJ2-1
CDR3: CASSLASREGYEQFF
DNA: TGTGCCAGCAGCTTAGCGTCGCGGGAGGGCTATGAGCAGTTCTTC

D: -
V: TRBV27
size: -
J: TRBJ2-2
CDR3: CASGGGRGYTGELFF
DNA: TGTGCCAGCGGAGGGGGGAGAGGCTACACCGGGGAGCTGTTTTTT

D: -
V: TRBV20-1
size: -
J: TRBJ1-2
CDR3: CSVLLSGLNGYTF
DNA: TGCAGTGTTCTCCTAAGTGGGCTGAATGGCTACACCTTC

D: TRBD1
V: TRBV7-2
size: once
J: TRBJ1-2
CDR3: CASSFRQGNGYTF
DNA: TGTGCCAGCAGCTTCCGACAGGGGAATGGCTACACCTTC

D: -
V: TRBV18
size: many
J: TRBJ2-7
CDR3: CASSLLRGEQYF
DNA: TGTGCCAGCTCGCTGCTACGGGGCGAGCAGTACTTC

D: -
V: TRBV5-6
size: -
J: TRBJ2-1
CDR3: CASSFGAHNEQFF
DNA: TGTGCCAGCAGCTTCGGGGCACACAATGAGCAGTTCTTC

D: -
V: TRBV14
size: once
J: TRBJ2-5
CDR3: CASSLERTQYF
DNA: TGTGCCAGCAGCCTCGAGCGAACCCAGTACTTC

D: -
V: TRBV7-2
size: many
J: TRBJ2-1
CDR3: CASSLGLNEQFF
DNA: TGTGCCAGCAGCTTAGGGCTTAATGAGCAGTTCTTC

D: -
V: TRBV6-6
size: many
J: TRBJ1-1
CDR3: CASSYPRAEAFF
DNA: TGTGCCAGCAGTTACCCCCGGGCTGAAGCTTTCTTT

D: -
V: TRBV10-1
size: -
J: TRBJ2-2
CDR3: CASSDQGYPKNLNTGELFF
DNA: TGCGCCAGCAGTGATCAGGGATATCCCAAAAACCTGAACACCGGGGAGCTGTTTTTT

D: TRBD2
V: TRBV19
size: -
J: TRBJ2-1
CDR3: CASSPRGLAGSHNEQFF
DNA: TGTGCCAGTAGTCCCCGGGGACTAGCGGGATCGCACAATGAGCAGTTCTTC

D: -
V: TRBV19
size: -
J: TRBJ1-1
CDR3: CASNSGRTEAFF
DNA: TGTGCCAGTAATTCAGGGAGAACTGAAGCTTTCTTT

D: -
V: TRBV3-1
size: -
J: TRBJ2-3
CDR3: CASSQESSTDTQYF
DNA: TGTGCCAGCAGCCAAGAGTCGAGCACAGATACGCAGTATTTT

D: -
V: TRBV5-1
size: many
J: TRBJ2-3
CDR3: CASTSMRGDTQYF
DNA: TGCGCCAGCACCTCTATGAGGGGAGATACGCAGTATTTT

D: TRBD2
V: TRBV20-1
size: many
J: TRBJ2-7
CDR3: CSAARGAGGPYEQYF
DNA: TGCAGTGCTGCCCGGGGAGCGGGGGGGCCCTACGAGCAGTACTTC

D: -
V: TRBV6-1
size: -
J: TRBJ1-5
CDR3: CASSAQVIGDQPQHF
DNA: TGTGCCAGCAGTGCACAGGTGATTGGGGATCAGCCCCAGCATTTT

D: -
V: TRBV6-5
size: many
J: TRBJ1-2
CDR3: CASSYLGYGYTF
DNA: TGTGCCAGCAGTTACTTGGGCTATGGCTACACCTTC

D: -
V: TRBV15
size: -
J: TRBJ2-5
CDR3: CATGRGALGTQYF
DNA: TGTGCCACCGGCAGGGGGGCTTTGGGGACCCAGTACTTC

D: -
V: TRBV9
size: many
J: TRBJ1-2
CDR3: CASSVAPEGLGGYTF
DNA: TGTGCCAGCAGCGTAGCTCCGGAGGGGTTAGGTGGCTACACCTTC

D: -
V: TRBV6-4
size: few
J: TRBJ1-6
CDR3: CASSARGDNSPLHF
DNA: TGTGCCAGCAGCGCGCGTGGAGATAATTCACCCCTCCACTTT

D: TRBD2
V: TRBV7-3
size: few
J: TRBJ2-5
CDR3: CASSLRGGRETQYF
DNA: TGTGCCAGCAGCTTAAGGGGCGGGAGAGAGACCCAGTACTTC

D: TRBD1
V: TRBV19
size: few
J: TRBJ1-5
CDR3: CASRERQGSNQPQHF
DNA: TGTGCCAGTAGAGAAAGACAGGGAAGCAATCAGCCCCAGCATTTT

D: TRBD1
V: TRBV15
size: -
J: TRBJ1-2
CDR3: CATSRLRDRGFYGYTF
DNA: TGTGCCACCAGCAGGCTCCGGGACAGGGGGTTCTATGGCTACACCTTC

D: -
V: TRBV12-3/TRBV12-4
size: many
J: TRBJ1-3
CDR3: CASTLSSGNTIYF
DNA: TGTGCCAGCACCCTAAGCTCTGGAAACACCATATATTTT

D: -
V: TRBV29-1
size: few
J: TRBJ2-7
CDR3: CSVERQGSEQYF
DNA: TGCAGCGTTGAACGGCAGGGAAGCGAGCAGTACTTC

D: -
V: TRBV2
size: once
J: TRBJ2-6
CDR3: CASSTRGSGANVMTF
DNA: TGTGCCAGCAGTACAAGGGGGTCTGGGGCCAACGTCATGACCTTC

D: -
V: TRBV19
size: -
J: TRBJ2-3
CDR3: CAAGTYDTQYF
DNA: TGTGCCGCCGGGACGTACGATACGCAGTATTTT

D: -
V: TRBV6-1
size: -
J: TRBJ1-6
CDR3: CASSAAGNSPLHF
DNA: TGTGCCAGCAGTGCGGCGGGGAATTCACCCCTCCACTTT

D: TRBD2
V: TRBV12-3/TRBV12-4
size: -
J: TRBJ2-1
CDR3: CASSSGTRTPYNEQFF
DNA: TGTGCCAGCAGTTCCGGGACTAGGACCCCCTACAATGAGCAGTTCTTC

D: -
V: TRBV9
size: -
J: TRBJ2-3
CDR3: CASSVRTYSTDTQYF
DNA: TGTGCCAGCAGCGTAAGAACCTATAGCACAGATACGCAGTATTTT

D: -
V: TRBV19
size: many
J: TRBJ2-7
CDR3: CASSRGLSSYEQYF
DNA: TGTGCCAGTAGTAGGGGACTTAGCTCCTACGAGCAGTACTTC

D: TRBD1
V: TRBV7-6
size: -
J: TRBJ1-1
CDR3: CASSRDRGDRVNTEAFF
DNA: TGTGCCAGCAGCCGCGACAGGGGCGATAGGGTGAACACTGAAGCTTTCTTT

D: TRBD2
V: TRBV10-2
size: -
J: TRBJ2-1
CDR3: CASSRTSSNEQFF
DNA: TGCGCCAGCAGCAGGACTAGCAGCAATGAGCAGTTCTTC

D: -
V: TRBV11-2
size: many
J: TRBJ2-7
CDR3: CASSSLQAQGRFF
DNA: TGTGCCAGCAGCTCCCTTCAGGCACAGGGGAGGTTCTTC

D: -
V: TRBV2
size: -
J: TRBJ1-1
CDR3: CASSGSSGRNTEAFF
DNA: TGTGCCAGCAGTGGATCATCCGGACGGAACACTGAAGCTTTCTTT

D: -
V: TRBV18
size: few
J: TRBJ1-5
CDR3: CASSQGTGSNQPQHF
DNA: TGTGCCAGCTCACAGGGGACGGGGAGCAATCAGCCCCAGCATTTT

D: TRBD1
V: TRBV20-1
size: few
J: TRBJ2-1
CDR3: CSANRGPFYNEQFF
DNA: TGCAGTGCTAACAGGGGCCCCTTCTACAATGAGCAGTTCTTC

D: -
V: TRBV7-9
size: -
J: TRBJ1-5
CDR3: CASSQDGSNQPQHF
DNA: TGTGCCAGCAGCCAAGACGGAAGCAATCAGCCCCAGCATTTT